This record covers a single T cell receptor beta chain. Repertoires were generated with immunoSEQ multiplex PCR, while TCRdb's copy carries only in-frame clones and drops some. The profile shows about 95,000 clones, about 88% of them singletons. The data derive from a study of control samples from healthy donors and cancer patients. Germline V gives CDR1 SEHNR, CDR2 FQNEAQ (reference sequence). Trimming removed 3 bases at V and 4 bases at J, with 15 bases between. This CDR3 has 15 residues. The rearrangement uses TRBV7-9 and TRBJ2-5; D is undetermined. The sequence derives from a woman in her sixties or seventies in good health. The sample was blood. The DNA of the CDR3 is TGTGCCAGCAGCTTCGAAGGGCGAGTGGGAGAGACCCAGTACTTC. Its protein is CASSFEGRVGETQYF. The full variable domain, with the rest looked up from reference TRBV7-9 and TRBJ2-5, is DTGVSQNPRHKITKRGQNVTFRCDPISEHNRLYWYRQTLGQGPEFLTYFQNEAQLEKSRLLSDRFSAERPKGSFSTLEIQRTEQGDSAMYLCASSFEGRVGETQYFGPGTRLLVL.